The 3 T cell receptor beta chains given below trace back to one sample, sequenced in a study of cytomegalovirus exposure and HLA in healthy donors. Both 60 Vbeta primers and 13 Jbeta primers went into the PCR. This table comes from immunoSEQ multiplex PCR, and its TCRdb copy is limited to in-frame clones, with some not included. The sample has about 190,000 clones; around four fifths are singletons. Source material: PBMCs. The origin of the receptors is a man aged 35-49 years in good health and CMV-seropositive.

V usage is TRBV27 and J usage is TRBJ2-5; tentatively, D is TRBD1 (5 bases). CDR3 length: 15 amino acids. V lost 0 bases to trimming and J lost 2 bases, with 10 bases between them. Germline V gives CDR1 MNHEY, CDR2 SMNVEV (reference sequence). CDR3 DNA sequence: TGTGCCAGCAGTTTATCGTGGCAGGGTCAAGAGACCCAGTACTTC. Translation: CASSLSWQGQETQYF.

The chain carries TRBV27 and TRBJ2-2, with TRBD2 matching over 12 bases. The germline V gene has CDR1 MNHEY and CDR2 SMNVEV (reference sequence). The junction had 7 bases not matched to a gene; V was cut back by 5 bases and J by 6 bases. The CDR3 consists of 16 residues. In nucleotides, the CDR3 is TGTGCCAGCAGTAGGTCTCTAGCGGGAGGGTCCGGGGAGCTGTTTTTT. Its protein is CASSRSLAGGSGELFF.

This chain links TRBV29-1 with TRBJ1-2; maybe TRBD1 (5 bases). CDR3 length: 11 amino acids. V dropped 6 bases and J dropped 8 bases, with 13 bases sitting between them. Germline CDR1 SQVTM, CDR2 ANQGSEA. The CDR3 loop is CSVEDGGGYTF. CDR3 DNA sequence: TGCAGCGTCGAGGACGGGGGAGGCTACACCTTC. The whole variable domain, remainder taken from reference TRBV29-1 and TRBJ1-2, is SAVISQKPSRDICQRGTSLTIQCQVDSQVTMMFWYRQQPGQSLTLIATANQGSEATYESGFVIDKFPISRPNLTFSTLTVSNMSPEDSSIYLCSVEDGGGYTFGSGTRLTVV.